This T cell receptor beta chain comes out of a study of blood T cell repertoires in COVID-19. Background on the study: T cells, B-cell-depleted T cells, or PBMCs supplied cDNA or gDNA.

The trim removed 8 bases at V and 2 bases at J, leaving 7 bases unmatched. Germline CDR1 is SNHLY and CDR2 is FYNNEI. The CDR3 contains 15 residues. Assay used: immunoSEQ multiplex PCR; TCRdb lists only in-frame clones, some missing. The sample lists 150,000 to 200,000 clones, 80% occurring once. This receptor was taken from a man aged 35 to 55 who had recovered from COVID-19. The chain uses TRBV2 and TRBJ2-3; TRBD2 matches 10 bases. Sequenced input: PBMCs or T cells enriched from blood (not recorded which). In DNA, the CDR3 is TGTGCCAGCCATGGACTAGCGGAGTACACAGATACGCAGTATTTT. Amino acid sequence: CASHGLAEYTDTQYF.